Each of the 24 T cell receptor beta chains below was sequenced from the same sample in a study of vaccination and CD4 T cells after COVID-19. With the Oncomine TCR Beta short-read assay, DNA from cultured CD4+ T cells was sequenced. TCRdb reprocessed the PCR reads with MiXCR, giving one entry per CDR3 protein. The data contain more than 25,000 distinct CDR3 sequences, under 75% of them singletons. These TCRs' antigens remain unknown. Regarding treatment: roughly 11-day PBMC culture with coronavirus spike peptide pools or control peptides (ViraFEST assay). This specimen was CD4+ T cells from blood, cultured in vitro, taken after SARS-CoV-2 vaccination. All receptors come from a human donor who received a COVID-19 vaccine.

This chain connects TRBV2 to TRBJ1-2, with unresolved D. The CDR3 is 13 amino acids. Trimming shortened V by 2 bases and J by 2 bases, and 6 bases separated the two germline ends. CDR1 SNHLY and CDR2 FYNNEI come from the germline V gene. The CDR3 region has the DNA TGTGCCAGCAGTGAACGGCGGAACTATGGCTACACCTTC. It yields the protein CASSERRNYGYTF.

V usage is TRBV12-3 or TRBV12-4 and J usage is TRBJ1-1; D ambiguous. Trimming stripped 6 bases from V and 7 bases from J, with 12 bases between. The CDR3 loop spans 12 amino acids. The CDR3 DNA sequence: TGTGCCAGCAGGAAATTCACCATTGAAGCTTTCTTT. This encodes CASRKFTIEAFF.

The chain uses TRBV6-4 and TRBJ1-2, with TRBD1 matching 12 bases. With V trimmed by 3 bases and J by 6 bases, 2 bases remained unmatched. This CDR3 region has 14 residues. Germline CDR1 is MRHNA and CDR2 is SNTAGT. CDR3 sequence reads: CASSEGQGADGYTF. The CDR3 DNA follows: TGTGCCAGCAGTGAGGGACAGGGGGCGGATGGCTACACCTTC.

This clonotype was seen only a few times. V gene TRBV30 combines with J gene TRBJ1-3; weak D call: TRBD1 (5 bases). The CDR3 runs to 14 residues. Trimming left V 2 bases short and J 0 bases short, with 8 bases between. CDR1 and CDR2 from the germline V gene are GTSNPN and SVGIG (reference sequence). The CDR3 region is CAWSRGLSGNTIYF. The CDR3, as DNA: TGTGCCTGGAGTAGGGGCCTCTCTGGAAACACCATATATTTT.

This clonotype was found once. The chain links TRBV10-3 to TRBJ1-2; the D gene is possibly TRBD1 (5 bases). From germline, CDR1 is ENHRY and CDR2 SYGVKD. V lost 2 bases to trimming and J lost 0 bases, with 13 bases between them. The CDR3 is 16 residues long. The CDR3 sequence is CAISEGDGLANYGYTF. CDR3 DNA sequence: TGTGCCATCAGTGAGGGGGACGGATTAGCTAACTATGGCTACACCTTC.

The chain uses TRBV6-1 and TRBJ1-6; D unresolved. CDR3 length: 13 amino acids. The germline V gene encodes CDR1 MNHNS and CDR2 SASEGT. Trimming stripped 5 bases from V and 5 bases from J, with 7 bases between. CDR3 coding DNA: TGTGCCAGCAGTCTACGCCATAATTCACCCCTCCACTTT. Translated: CASSLRHNSPLHF.

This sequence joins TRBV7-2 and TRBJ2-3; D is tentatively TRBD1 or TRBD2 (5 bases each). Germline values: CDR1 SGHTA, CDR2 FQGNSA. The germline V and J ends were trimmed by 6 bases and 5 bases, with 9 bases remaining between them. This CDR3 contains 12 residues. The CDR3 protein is CASRGAGDTQYF. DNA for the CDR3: TGTGCCAGCAGAGGGGCGGGAGATACGCAGTATTTT.

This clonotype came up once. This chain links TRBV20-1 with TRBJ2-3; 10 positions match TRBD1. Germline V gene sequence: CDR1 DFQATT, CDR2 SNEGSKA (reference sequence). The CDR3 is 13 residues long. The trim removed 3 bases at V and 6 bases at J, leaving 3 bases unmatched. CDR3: CSARTGGADTQYF. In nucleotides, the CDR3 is TGCAGTGCTAGGACAGGGGGCGCGGATACGCAGTATTTT.

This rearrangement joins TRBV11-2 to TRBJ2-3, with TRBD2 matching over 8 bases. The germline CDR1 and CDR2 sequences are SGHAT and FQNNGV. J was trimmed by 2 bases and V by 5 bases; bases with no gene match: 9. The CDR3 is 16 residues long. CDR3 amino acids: CASSPWAGGFTDTQYF. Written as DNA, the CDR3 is TGTGCCAGCAGCCCTTGGGCGGGGGGTTTCACAGATACGCAGTATTTT.

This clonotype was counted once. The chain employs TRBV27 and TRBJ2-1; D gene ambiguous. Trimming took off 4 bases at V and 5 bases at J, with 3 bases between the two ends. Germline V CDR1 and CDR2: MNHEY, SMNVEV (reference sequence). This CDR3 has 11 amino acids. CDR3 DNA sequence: TGTGCCAGCAGTTCAGACAATGAGCAGTTCTTC. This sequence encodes CASSSDNEQFF.

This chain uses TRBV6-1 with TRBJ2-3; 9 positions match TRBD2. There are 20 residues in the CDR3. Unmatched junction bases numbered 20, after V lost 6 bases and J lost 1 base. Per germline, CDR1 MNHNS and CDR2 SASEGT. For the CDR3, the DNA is TGTGCCAGCAGCCGCGACCGGGTAGCGGGGGTGATGGTAGGCACAGATACGCAGTATTTT. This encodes CASSRDRVAGVMVGTDTQYF.

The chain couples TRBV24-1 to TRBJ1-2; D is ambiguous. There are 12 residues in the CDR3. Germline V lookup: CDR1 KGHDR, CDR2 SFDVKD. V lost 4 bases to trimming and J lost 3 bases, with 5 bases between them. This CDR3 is CATSDPYYGYTF. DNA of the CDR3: TGTGCCACCAGTGACCCCTACTATGGCTACACCTTC.

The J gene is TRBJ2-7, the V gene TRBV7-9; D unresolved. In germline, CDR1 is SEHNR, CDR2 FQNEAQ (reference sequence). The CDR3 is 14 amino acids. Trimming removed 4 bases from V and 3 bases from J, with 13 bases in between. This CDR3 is CASSYPQQSYEQYF. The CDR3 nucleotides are TGTGCCAGCAGCTACCCCCAGCAAAGCTACGAGCAGTACTTC.

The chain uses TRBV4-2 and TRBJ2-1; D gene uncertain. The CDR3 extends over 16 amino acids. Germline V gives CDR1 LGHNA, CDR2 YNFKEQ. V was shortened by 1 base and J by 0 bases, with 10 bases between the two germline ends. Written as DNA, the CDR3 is TGTGCCAGCAGCCAAGGAGGCTCAAGCTCCTACAATGAGCAGTTCTTC. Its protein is CASSQGGSSSYNEQFF.

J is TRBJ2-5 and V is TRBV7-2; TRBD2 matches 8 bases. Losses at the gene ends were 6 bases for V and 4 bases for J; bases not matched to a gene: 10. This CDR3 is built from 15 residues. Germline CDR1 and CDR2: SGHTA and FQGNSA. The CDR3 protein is CASSRAGVRGETQYF. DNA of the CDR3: TGTGCCAGCAGTAGAGCGGGGGTAAGGGGAGAGACCCAGTACTTC.

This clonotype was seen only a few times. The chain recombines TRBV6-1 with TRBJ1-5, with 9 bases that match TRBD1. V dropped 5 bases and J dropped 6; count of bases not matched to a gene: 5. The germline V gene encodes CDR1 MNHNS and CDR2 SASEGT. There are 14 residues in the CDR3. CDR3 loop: CASSPGTGSQPQHF. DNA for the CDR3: TGTGCCAGCAGTCCCGGGACAGGGAGTCAGCCCCAGCATTTT.

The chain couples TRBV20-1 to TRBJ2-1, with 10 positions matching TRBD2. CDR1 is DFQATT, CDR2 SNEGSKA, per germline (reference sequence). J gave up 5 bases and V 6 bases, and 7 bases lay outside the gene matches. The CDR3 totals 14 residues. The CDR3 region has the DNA TGCAGTGCCTTGAGCACTAGCGGGGACAATGAGCAGTTCTTC. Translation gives CSALSTSGDNEQFF.

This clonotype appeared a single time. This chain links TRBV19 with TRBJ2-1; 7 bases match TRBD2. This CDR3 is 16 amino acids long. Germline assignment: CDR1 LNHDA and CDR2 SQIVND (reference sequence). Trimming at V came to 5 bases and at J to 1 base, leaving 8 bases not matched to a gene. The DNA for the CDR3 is TGTGCCAGTAGTTCCGACTGGGGGGGTTCCTACAATGAGCAGTTCTTC. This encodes CASSSDWGGSYNEQFF.

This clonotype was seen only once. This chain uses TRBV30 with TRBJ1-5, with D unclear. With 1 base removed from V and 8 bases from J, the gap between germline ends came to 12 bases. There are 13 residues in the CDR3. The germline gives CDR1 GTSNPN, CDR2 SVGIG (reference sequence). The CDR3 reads CAWSDVLEEPQHF. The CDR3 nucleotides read TGTGCCTGGAGTGATGTACTAGAGGAGCCCCAGCATTTT.

The CDR3 region is CASSYTLGQGVPQHF. The DNA for the CDR3 is TGTGCCAGCAGTTACACCCTGGGACAGGGGGTGCCCCAGCATTTT. The chain links TRBV6-5 to TRBJ1-5, with 11 bases lining up with TRBD1. The V segment lost 2 bases and the J segment 9 bases; nucleotides outside the gene matches: 6. From germline, CDR1 is MNHEY and CDR2 SVGAGI. The length of the CDR3 is 15 residues.

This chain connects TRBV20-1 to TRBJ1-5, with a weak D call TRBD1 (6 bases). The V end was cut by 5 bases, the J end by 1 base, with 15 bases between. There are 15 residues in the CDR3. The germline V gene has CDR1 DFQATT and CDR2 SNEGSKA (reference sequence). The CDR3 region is CSAYPRGASNQPQHF. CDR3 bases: TGCAGTGCTTACCCTCGGGGGGCGAGCAATCAGCCCCAGCATTTT.

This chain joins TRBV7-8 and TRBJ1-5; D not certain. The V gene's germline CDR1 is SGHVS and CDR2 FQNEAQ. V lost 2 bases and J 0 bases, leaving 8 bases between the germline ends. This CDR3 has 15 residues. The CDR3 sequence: CASSLTANSNQPQHF. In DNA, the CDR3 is TGTGCCAGCAGCTTAACGGCGAATAGCAATCAGCCCCAGCATTTT.

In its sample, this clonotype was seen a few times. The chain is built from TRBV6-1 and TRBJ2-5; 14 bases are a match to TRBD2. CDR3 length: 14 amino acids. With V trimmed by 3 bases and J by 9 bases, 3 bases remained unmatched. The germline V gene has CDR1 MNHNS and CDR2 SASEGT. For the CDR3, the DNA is TGTGCCAGCAGTGAGACTAGCGGGGGGGCGGCCCAGTACTTC. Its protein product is CASSETSGGAAQYF.

This CDR3 reads CASSRTGTANEKLFF. In DNA form, the CDR3 reads TGTGCCAGTAGCAGAACAGGGACAGCTAATGAAAAACTGTTTTTT. The chain carries TRBV19 and TRBJ1-4, with 7 bases fitting TRBD1. V shed 6 bases, J shed 3 bases, and the junction held 7 bases outside the gene matches. CDR1 and CDR2 from the germline V gene are LNHDA and SQIVND (reference sequence). The CDR3 sequence is 15 residues long.